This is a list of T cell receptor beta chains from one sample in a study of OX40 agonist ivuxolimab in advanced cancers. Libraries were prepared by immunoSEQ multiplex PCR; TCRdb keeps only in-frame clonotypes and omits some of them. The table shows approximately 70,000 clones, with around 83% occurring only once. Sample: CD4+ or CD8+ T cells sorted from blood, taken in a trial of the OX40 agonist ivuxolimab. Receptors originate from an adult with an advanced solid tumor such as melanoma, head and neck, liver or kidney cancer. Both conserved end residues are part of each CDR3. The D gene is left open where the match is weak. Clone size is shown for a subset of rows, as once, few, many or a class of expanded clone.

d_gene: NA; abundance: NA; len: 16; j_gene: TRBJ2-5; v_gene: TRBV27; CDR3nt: TGTGCCAGCAGTTTATCGCTAGGGGACTTTCAAGAGACCCAGTACTTC; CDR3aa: CASSLSLGDFQETQYF
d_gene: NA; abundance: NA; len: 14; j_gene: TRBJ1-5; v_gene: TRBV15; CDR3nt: TGTGCCACCAGTCGAGAGGTTAGCAATCAGCCCCAGCATTTT; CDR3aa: CATSREVSNQPQHF
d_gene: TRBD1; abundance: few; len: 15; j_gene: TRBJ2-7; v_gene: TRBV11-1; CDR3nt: TGTGCCAGCAGCTCCCTTCGGGACAGACGCTACGAGCAGTACTTC; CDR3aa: CASSSLRDRRYEQYF
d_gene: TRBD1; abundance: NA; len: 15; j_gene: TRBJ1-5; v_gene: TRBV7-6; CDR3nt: TGTGCCAGCAGCTTGAGGACAGGGGGGGATCAGCCCCAGCATTTT; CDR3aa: CASSLRTGGDQPQHF
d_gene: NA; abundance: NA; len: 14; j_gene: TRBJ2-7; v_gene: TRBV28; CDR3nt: TGTGCCAGCACCTCCGGGCGGGTTACCTACGAGCAGTACTTC; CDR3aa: CASTSGRVTYEQYF
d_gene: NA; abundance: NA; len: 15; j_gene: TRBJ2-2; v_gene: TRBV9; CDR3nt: TGTGCCAGCAGCGTAACAGGCTCGAACACCGGGGAGCTGTTTTTT; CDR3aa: CASSVTGSNTGELFF
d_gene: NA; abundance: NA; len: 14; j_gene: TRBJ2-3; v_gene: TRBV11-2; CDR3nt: TGTGCCAGCAGCTTAGGCAATCACAGAGGTACGCAGTATTTT; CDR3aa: CASSLGNHRGTQYF
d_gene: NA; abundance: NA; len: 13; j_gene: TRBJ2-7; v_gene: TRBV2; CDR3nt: TGTGCCAGCGGAAAAGATCAAGTCTACGAGCAGTACTTC; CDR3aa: CASGKDQVYEQYF
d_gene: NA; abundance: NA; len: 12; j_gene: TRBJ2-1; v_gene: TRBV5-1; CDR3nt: TGCGCCAGCAGCGTTGACTACAATGAGCAGTTCTTC; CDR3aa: CASSVDYNEQFF
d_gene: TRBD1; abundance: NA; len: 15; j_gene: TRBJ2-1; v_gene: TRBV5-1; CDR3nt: TGCGCCAGCAGCTTGGGCGGGACAGGCTACAATGAGCAGTTCTTC; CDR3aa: CASSLGGTGYNEQFF
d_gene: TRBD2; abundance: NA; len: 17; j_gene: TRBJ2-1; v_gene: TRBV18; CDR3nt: TGTGCCAGCTCACCAATTGAGCTAGCGGGGGGTCGGAATGAGCAGTTCTTC; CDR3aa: CASSPIELAGGRNEQFF
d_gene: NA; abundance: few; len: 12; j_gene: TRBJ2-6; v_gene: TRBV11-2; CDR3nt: TGTGCCAGACCCCTAGGGGCCAACGTCCTGACTTTC; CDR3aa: CARPLGANVLTF
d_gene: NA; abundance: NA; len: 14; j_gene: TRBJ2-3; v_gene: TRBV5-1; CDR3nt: TGCGCCAGCAGCCCCGGACTGTCAACAGATACGCAGTATTTT; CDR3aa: CASSPGLSTDTQYF
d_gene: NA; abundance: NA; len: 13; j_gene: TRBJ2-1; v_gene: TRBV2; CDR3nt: TGTGCCACAACGGGGGGCCCCTACAATGAGCAGTTCTTC; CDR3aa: CATTGGPYNEQFF
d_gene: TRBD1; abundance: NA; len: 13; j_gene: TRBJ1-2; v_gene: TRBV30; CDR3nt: TGTGCCTGGAGTGTGGGACAGACCTATGGCTACACCTTC; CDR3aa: CAWSVGQTYGYTF
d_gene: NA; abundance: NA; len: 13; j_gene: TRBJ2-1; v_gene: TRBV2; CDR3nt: TGTGCCAGCAGTGAAATTGTAGCTCGGGGGCAGTTCTTC; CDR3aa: CASSEIVARGQFF
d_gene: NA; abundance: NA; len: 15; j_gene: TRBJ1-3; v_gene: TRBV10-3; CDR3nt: TGTGCCATCAACGGAGCAGGGGACTCTGGAAACACCATATATTTT; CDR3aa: CAINGAGDSGNTIYF
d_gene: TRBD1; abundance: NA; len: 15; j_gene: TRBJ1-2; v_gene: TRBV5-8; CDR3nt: TGTGCCAGCAGCCCGTTCAGGGGGAGTTCGGGCGGCTACACCTTC; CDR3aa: CASSPFRGSSGGYTF
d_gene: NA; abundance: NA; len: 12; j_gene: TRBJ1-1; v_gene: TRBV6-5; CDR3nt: TGTGCCAGCAGTTATGGGGGGACTGAAGCTTTCTTT; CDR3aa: CASSYGGTEAFF
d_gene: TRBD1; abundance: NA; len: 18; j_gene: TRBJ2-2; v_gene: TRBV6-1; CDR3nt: TGTGCCAGCAGTGAAAACCCCAGGGGGCGAGGTGTCACCGGGGAGCTGTTTTTT; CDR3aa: CASSENPRGRGVTGELFF
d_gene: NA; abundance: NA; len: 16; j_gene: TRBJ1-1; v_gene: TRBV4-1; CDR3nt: TGCGCCAGCAGCCAAGATCCCCCGGCTGGGTACACTGAAGCTTTCTTT; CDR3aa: CASSQDPPAGYTEAFF
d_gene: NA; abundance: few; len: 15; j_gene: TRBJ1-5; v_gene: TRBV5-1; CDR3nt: TGCGCCAGCAGCTTTAGGGGGGGGGCTTTATGGCCCCAGCATTTT; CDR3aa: CASSFRGGALWPQHF
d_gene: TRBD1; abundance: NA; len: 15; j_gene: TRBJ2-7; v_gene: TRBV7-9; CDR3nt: TGTGCCAGCAGCTTAGTCTGGGACAGAACTTACGAGCAGTACTTC; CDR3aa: CASSLVWDRTYEQYF
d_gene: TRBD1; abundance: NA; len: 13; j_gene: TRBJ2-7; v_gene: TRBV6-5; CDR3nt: TGTGCCAGCAGTGGGACAGGGGGCTACGAGCAGTACTTC; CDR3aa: CASSGTGGYEQYF
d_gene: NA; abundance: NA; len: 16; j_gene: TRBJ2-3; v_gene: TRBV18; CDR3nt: TGTGCCAGCTCACCAAACTATCTGGCTAGCACAGATACGCAGTATTTT; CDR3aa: CASSPNYLASTDTQYF
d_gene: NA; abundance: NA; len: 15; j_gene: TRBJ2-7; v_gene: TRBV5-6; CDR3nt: TGTGCCAGCAGCCTAAGGACAGCCGATACCTACGAGCAGTACTTC; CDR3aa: CASSLRTADTYEQYF
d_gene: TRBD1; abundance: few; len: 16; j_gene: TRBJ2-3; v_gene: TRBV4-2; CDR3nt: TGTGCCAGCAGCCAAGAGGGACAGGGAAGGGCAGATACGCAGTATTTT; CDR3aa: CASSQEGQGRADTQYF
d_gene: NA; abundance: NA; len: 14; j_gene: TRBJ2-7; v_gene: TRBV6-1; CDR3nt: TGTGCCAGCAGCGTCGATGGGAGAACCTACGAGCAGTACTTC; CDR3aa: CASSVDGRTYEQYF
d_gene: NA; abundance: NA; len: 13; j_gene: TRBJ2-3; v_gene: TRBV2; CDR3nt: TGTGCCAGCAGTGAAGCACGCTGGGACTTCGAGTATTTT; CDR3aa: CASSEARWDFEYF
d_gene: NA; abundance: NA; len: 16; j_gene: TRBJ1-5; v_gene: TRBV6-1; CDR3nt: TGTGCCAGCAGTGAATCAGGGGCCGGGGGTAACCAGCCCCAGCATTTT; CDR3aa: CASSESGAGGNQPQHF
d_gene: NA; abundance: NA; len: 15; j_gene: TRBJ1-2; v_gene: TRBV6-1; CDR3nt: TGTGCCAGCAGTGAAGGGCCGACAGCTCCCTATGGCTACACCTTC; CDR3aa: CASSEGPTAPYGYTF
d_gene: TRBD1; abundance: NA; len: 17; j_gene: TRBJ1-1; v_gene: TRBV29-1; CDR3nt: TGCAGCGTTGATCCCCGGGACAGGGGTCCTTCGAACACTGAAGCTTTCTTT; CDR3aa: CSVDPRDRGPSNTEAFF
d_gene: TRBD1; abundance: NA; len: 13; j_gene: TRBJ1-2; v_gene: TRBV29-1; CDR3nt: TGCAGCGTTGGACAGGGTTCGAGCTATGGCTACACCTTC; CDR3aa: CSVGQGSSYGYTF
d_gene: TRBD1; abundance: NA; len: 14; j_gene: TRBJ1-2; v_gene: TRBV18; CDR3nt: TGTGCCAGCTCACCACAGGGACAGATCCATGGCTACACCTTC; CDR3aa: CASSPQGQIHGYTF
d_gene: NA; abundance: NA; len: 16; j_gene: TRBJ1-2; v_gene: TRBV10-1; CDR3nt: TGCGCCAGCAGTGATCCTACGAGTAGGGCTAACTATGGCTACACCTTC; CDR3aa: CASSDPTSRANYGYTF
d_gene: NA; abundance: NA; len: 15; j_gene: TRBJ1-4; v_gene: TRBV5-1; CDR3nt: TGCGCCAGCAGCTTGGCCGCTGCTATTAATGAAAAACTGTTTTTT; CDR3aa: CASSLAAAINEKLFF
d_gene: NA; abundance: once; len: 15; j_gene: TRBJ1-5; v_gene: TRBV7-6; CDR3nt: TGTGCCAGCAGCCTAGCCAGGGGCAGCAATCAGCCCCAGCATTTT; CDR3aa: CASSLARGSNQPQHF
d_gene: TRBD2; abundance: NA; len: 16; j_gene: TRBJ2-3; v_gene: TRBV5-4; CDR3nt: TGTGCCAGCAGCTCCGCACTAGCGGGGACCACAGATACGCAGTATTTT; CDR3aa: CASSSALAGTTDTQYF
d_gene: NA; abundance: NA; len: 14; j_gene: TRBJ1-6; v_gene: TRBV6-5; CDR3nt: TGTGCCAGCAGTTACGGGGGGCAGCTTTCACCCCTCCACTTT; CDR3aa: CASSYGGQLSPLHF
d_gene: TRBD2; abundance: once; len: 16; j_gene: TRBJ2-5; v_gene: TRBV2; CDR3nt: TGTGCCAGCAGTGCCGGACTAGCGGGCTACCAAGAGACCCAGTACTTC; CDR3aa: CASSAGLAGYQETQYF
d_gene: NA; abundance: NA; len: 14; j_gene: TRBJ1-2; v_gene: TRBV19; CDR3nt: TGTGCCAGTAGTATGGTGCGGGGGCGGATTGGCTACACCTTC; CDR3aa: CASSMVRGRIGYTF
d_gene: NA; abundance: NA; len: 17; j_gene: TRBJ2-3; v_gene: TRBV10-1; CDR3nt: TGCGCCACCCACCCGCTCGACCACAGGGCCCACACAGATACGCAGTATTTT; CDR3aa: CATHPLDHRAHTDTQYF
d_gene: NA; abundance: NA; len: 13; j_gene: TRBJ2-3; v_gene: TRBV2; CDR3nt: TGTGCCAGCAGTCGAGACGTCACAGATACGCAGTATTTT; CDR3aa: CASSRDVTDTQYF
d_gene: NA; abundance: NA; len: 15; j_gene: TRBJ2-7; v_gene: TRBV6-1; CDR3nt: TGTGCCAGCAGCCCCCAAGGGTGGGTCCCCTACGAGCAGTACTTC; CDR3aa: CASSPQGWVPYEQYF
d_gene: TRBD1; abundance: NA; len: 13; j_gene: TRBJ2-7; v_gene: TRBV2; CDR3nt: TGTGCCACTGAAAAGGACAGGGTAGGCGAGCAGTACTTC; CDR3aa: CATEKDRVGEQYF
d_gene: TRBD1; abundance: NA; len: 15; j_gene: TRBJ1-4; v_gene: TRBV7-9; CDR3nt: TGTGCCAGCAGGGGTTCAACAGGGGATAATGAAAAACTGTTTTTT; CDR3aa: CASRGSTGDNEKLFF
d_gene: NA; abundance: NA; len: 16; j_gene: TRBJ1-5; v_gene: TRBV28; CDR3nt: TGTGCCAGCAGTTACAACAGGGCAGTTACCTCTGGGGCCCAGCATTTT; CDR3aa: CASSYNRAVTSGAQHF
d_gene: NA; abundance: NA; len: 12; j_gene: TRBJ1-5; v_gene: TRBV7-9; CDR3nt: TGTGCCAGCAGCATGACCAATCAGCCCCAGCATTTT; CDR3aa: CASSMTNQPQHF
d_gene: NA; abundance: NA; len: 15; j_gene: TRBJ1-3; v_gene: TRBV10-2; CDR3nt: TGCGCCAGCAGTGTTCAGACGGGCTCTGGAAACACCATATATTTT; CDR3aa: CASSVQTGSGNTIYF
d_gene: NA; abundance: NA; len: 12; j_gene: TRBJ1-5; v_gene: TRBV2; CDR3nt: TGTGCCAGCACGAGGGGCAATCAGCCCCAGCATTTT; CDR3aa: CASTRGNQPQHF
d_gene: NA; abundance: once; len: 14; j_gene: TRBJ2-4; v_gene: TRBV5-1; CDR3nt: TGCGCCAGCAGCTTCGAGGTGCGGAAAAACATTCAGTACTTC; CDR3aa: CASSFEVRKNIQYF
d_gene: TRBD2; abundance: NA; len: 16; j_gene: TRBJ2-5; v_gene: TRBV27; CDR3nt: TGTGCCAGCAGTTTATACGGGACTAGCGTACAAGAGACCCAGTACTTC; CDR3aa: CASSLYGTSVQETQYF